Reported below is one T cell receptor beta chain. Antigen: not known. This sample was included in a study of shared clonotypes between healthy human individuals. Looking at the study overall: There were three CD4 naive, three CD4 memory, two CD8 naive and one CD8 memory plates per donor.

Looked up from germline, CDR1 is SNHLY and CDR2 is FYNNEI. The CDR3 extends over 14 amino acids. Between the trimmed V and J ends, which lost 3 bases and 0 bases, there was a span of 8 bases. Replicate sorted-subset PCRs were loaded with around 200 ng DNA, 30,000 to 35,000 T cell genomes. Data came from immunoSEQ multiplex PCR; TCRdb stores just in-frame clones and leaves some out. The sample has millions of clones; 95% are singletons. Findings and limits, study-wide: Larger estimated richness was generally seen in naive subsets than in memory subsets.

This chain connects TRBV2 to TRBJ2-5, with TRBD2 as a possible D gene (5 bases). Material for sequencing was naive CD4+ T cells sorted from blood. Subset specified: CD45RA+ positively selected. The origin of this receptor is a young man in good health. CDR3 protein: CASSDAGYQETQYF. The CDR3 bases are TGTGCCAGCAGTGACGCGGGTTACCAAGAGACCCAGTACTTC. Based on the CDR3 plus reference TRBV2 and TRBJ2-5, the full variable domain is EPEVTQTPSHQVTQMGQEVILRCVPISNHLYFYWYRQILGQKVEFLVSFYNNEISEKSEIFDDQFSVERPDGSNFTLKIRSTKLEDSAMYFCASSDAGYQETQYFGPGTRLLVL.